The T cell receptor (beta chain) described here comes from a study of T cells in Graves' hyperthyroidism and ophthalmopathy. The CDR3 spans 17 residues. The V segment lost 4 bases and the J segment 0 bases; nucleotides outside the gene matches: 8. The germline V gene encodes CDR1 SGHRS and CDR2 YFSETQ. What was amplified from RNA transcripts were TCR beta CDR3 regions. The HTBI primer set drove a first-round RT-PCR of the TCR CDR3. TCRdb itself ran the multiplex PCR reads through MiXCR, one entry per CDR3 protein. The table shows some 400,000 distinct CDR3 sequences, with approximately 13% occurring only once. Stable Graves' hyperthyroidism denoted no ophthalmopathy progression over 18 months.

This sequence was found in a woman aged 55-70 years with Graves' hyperthyroidism. The sequencing sample was made of blood. The chain couples TRBV5-1 to TRBJ2-2; 8 bases match TRBD2. CDR3: CASSDLAGTPNTGELFF. CDR3 nucleotides: TGCGCCAGCAGCGATTTAGCGGGGACCCCGAACACCGGGGAGCTGTTTTTT.